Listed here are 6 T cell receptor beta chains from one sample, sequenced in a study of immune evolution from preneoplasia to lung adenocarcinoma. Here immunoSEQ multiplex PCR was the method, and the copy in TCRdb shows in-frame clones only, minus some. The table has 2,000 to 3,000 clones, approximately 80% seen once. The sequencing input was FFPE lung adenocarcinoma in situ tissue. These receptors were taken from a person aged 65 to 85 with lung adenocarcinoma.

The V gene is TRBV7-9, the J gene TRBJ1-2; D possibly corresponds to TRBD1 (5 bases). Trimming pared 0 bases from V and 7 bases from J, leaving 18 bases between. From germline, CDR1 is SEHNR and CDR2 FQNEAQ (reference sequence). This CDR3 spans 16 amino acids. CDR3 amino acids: CASSLALGFGAAGYTF. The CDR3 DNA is TGTGCCAGCAGCTTAGCTTTAGGGTTTGGGGCTGCTGGCTACACCTTC.

CDR3 DNA sequence: TGTGCCAGTAGTATAGGGGACGGGGCCGGTGGGACCCAGTACTTC. It is translated as CASSIGDGAGGTQYF. V usage is TRBV19 and J usage is TRBJ2-5; D assignment may be TRBD1 or TRBD2 (5 bases each). V was cut by 1 base and J by 7 bases, with 16 bases left in between. CDR1 is LNHDA and CDR2 is SQIVND in the germline V gene (reference sequence). This CDR3 is built from 15 residues.

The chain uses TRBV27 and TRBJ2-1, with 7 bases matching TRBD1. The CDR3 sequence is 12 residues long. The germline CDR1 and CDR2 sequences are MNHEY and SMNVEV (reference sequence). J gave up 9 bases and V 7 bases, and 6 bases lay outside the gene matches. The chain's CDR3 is CASIKQGCEQFF. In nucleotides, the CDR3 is TGTGCCAGCATTAAACAGGGGTGTGAGCAGTTCTTC.

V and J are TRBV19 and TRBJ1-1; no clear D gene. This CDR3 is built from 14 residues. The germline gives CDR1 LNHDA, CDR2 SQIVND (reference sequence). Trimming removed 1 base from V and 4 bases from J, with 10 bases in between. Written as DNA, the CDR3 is TGTGCCAGTAGTATAGTCCCATGGGGCACTGAAGCTTTCTTT. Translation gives CASSIVPWGTEAFF. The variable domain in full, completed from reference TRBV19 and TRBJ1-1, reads DGGITQSPKYLFRKEGQNVTLSCEQNLNHDAMYWYRQDPGQGLRLIYYSQIVNDFQKGDIAEGYSVSREKKESFPLTVTSAQKNPTAFYLCASSIVPWGTEAFFGQGTRLTVV.

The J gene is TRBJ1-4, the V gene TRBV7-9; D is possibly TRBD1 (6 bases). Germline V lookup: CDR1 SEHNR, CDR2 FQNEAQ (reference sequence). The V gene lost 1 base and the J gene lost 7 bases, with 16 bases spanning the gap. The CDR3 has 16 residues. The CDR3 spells CASSLEALQGSEKLFF. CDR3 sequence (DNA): TGTGCCAGCAGCTTAGAGGCGTTACAGGGTAGTGAAAAACTGTTTTTT.

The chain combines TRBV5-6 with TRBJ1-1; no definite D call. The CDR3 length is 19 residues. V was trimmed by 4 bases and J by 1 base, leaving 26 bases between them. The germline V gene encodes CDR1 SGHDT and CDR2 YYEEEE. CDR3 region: CASSHTMNRVLRWNTEAFF. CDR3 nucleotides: TGTGCCAGCAGCCATACGATGAACCGGGTCCTAAGGTGGAACACTGAAGCTTTCTTT.